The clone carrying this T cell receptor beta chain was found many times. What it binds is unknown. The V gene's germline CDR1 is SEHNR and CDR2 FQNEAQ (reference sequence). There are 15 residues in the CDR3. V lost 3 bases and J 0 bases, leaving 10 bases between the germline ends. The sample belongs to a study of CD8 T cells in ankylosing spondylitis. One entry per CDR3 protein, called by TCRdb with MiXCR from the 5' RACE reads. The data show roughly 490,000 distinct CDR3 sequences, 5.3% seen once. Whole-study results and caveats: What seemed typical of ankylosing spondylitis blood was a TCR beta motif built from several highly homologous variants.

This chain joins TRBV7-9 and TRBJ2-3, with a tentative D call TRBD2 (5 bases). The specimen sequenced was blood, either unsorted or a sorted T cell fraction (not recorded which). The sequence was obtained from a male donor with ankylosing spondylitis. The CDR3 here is CASSFGLSSTDTQYF. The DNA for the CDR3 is TGTGCCAGCAGCTTCGGACTCAGCAGCACAGATACGCAGTATTTT.